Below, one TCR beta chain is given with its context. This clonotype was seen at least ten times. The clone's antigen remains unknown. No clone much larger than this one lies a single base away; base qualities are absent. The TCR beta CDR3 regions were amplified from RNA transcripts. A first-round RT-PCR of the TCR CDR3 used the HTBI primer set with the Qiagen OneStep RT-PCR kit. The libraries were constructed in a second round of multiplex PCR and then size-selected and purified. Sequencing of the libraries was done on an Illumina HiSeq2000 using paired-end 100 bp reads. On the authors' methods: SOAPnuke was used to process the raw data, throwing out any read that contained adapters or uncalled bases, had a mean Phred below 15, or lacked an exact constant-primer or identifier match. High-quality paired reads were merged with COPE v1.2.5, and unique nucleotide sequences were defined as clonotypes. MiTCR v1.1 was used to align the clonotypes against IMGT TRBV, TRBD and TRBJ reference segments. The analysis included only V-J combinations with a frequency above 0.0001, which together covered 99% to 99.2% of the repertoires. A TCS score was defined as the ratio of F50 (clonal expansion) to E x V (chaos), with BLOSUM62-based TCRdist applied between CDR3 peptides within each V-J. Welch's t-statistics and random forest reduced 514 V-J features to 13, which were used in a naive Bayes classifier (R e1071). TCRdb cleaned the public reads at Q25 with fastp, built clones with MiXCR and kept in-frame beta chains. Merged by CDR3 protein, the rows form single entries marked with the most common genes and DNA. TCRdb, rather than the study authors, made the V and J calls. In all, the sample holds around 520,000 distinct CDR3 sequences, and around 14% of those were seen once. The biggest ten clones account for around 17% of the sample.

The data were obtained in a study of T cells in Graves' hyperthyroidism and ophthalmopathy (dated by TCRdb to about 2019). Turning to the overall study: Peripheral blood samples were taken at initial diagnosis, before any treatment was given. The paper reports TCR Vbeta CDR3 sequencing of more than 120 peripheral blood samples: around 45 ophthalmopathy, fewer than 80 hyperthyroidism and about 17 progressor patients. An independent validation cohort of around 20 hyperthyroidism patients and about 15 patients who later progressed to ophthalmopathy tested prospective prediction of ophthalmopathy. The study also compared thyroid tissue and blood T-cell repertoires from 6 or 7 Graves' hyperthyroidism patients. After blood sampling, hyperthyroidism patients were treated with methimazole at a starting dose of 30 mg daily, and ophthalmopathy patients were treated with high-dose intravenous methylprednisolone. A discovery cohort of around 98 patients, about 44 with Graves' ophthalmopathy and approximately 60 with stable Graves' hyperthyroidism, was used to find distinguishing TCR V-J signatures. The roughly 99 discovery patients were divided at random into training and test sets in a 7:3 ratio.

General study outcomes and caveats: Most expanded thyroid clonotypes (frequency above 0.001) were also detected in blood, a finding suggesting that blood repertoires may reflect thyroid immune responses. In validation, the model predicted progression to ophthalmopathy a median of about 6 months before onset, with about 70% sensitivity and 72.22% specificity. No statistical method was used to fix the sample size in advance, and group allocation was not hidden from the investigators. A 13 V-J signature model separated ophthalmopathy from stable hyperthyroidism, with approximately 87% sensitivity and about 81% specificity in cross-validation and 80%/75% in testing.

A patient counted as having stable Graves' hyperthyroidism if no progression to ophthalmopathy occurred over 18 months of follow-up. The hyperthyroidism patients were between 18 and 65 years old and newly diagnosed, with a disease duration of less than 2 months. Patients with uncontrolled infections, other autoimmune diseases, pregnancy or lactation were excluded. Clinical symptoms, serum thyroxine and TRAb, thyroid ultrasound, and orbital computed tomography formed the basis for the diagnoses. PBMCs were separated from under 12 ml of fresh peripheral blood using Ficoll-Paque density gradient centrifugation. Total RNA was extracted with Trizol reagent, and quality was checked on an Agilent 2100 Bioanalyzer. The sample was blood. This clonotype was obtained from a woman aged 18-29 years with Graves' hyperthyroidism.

The CDR3 loop reads CATSDPPGGPGNEQFF. The DNA sequence follows: TGTGCCACCAGTGACCCACCCGGAGGGCCCGGAAATGAGCAGTTCTTC. The rearranged chain carries TRBV24-1 and TRBJ2-1; perhaps TRBD2 is the D gene, with 6 bases matching. Trimming costs V 4 bases and J 7 bases, and their ends lie 19 bases apart. Its CDR3 holds 16 amino acids, cysteine through phenylalanine. Of all the DNA, just the CDR3 is kept, 48 bases in frame from base 1. CDR1 KGHDR and CDR2 SFDVKD are derived from the germline V gene.